Detailed here is one T cell receptor (beta chain). As yet, its antigen is unknown. One end of the junction varies from germline; a read error may be responsible. The CDR3 extends over 20 amino acids. CDR1 is SGHTA and CDR2 is FQGNSA in the germline V gene. This sample was included in a study of tumor-infiltrating lymphocytes in primary liver carcinoma. Overall study context: The patients comprised men and women between the ages of 30 and 69 years. General study results and limits: Tumor-adjacent and tumor-blood pairs displayed less overlap than did pairs of tumor regions.

The roughly 18-32 mg bulk tissue piece was not sorted before simultaneous RNA and DNA extraction. Through surgical resection, the patients' primary liver carcinoma was treated. The patients, who had chronic HBV infection, were treatment-naive (untreated). TCR beta cDNA was reverse-transcribed from 400 to 500 ng of total RNA. The reaction used a constant-region primer and ProtoScript II reverse transcriptase. Slightly modified ARM-PCR served as the procedure for the TCR beta libraries. These libraries came from three rounds of nested multiplex PCR. Rounds one and two of PCR, each of roughly 11 cycles, were primed with TRBV1-TRBV30 forward primers and a C-beta reverse primer. TCRdb re-called the multiplex PCR reads with MiXCR, one entry per CDR3 protein. Of about 37,000 distinct CDR3 sequences listed, 60% to 80% are singletons.

This clonotype was obtained from a middle-aged man with primary liver carcinoma and hepatitis B virus infection. Sequenced: tumor-adjacent normal liver tissue. This rearrangement joins TRBV7-2 to TRBJ2-7; TRBD1 matches 10 bases. The CDR3 bases are TGTGCCAGCAGCTTAGCGATGACAGGGGGCTTCGTAGCGGGCTCCCACGAGCAGTACTTC. As protein: CASSLAMTGGFVAGSHEQYF.